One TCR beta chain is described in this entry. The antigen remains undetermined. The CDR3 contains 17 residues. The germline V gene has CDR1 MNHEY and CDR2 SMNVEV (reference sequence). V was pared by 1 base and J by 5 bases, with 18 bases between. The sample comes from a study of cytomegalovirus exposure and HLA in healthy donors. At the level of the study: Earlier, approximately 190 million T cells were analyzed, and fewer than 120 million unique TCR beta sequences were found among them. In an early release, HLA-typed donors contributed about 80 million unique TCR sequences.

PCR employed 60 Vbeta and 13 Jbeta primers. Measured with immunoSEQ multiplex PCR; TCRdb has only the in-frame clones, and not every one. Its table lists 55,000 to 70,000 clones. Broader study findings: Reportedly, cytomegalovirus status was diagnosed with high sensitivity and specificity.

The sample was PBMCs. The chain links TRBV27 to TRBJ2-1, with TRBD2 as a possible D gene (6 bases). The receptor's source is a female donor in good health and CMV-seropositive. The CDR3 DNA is TGTGCCAGCAGTTTATTTGGCGGGACCGGCATTCACAATGAGCAGTTCTTC. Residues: CASSLFGGTGIHNEQFF.